This note documents a single T cell receptor beta chain sequence. What it recognizes is unknown. When sampled, the donors appeared nominally healthy, though they likely had unrecorded immune exposures. The CDR3 spans 14 residues. V dropped 3 bases and J dropped 8 bases, with 17 bases sitting between them. Germline lookup yields CDR1 SGDLS and CDR2 YYNGEE. This record comes from a study of cytomegalovirus exposure and HLA in healthy donors. Findings and limits, study-wide: Solely CMV serostatus was available to characterize immune exposure. The listing of fewer than 200 TCR beta chains classed them as cytomegalovirus-associated. Several V segments, TRBV6-2 and TRBV6-3 among them, could not be told apart and were dropped.

PCR was performed using 60 Vbeta and 13 Jbeta primers. Measured with immunoSEQ multiplex PCR; TCRdb has only the in-frame clones, and not every one. Counted here are around 210,000 clones, around 77% occurring once; the ten biggest clones make up nearly 3%. The genes are TRBV9 and TRBJ1-2, with D possibly TRBD1 on 6 matching bases. The source material was PBMCs. The clonotype was recovered from a woman aged 25 to 39 in good health and CMV-seronegative. CDR3 in DNA: TGTGCCAGCAGCGATCGATCAGGGGCCCTAGGCTACACCTTC. It yields the protein CASSDRSGALGYTF.